What follows are 2 T cell receptor beta chains derived from one specimen sequenced in a study of shared clonotypes between healthy human individuals. Some clones are missing from TCRdb's copy, which holds only in-frame ones; the method was immunoSEQ multiplex PCR. This sample yields millions of clones, of which around 95% are seen a single time; more than 0.1% belongs to the top ten. The sequenced sample consisted of naive CD4+ T cells sorted from blood. The subset is: CD45RA+ positively selected. The receptors shown here come from a man between 18 and 35 years old in good health.

The V gene is TRBV7-8, the J gene TRBJ2-7; unclear D gene. The V gene lost 5 bases and the J gene lost 5 bases, with 16 bases spanning the gap. The germline V gene encodes CDR1 SGHVS and CDR2 FQNEAQ. The CDR3 covers 14 residues. The CDR3 nucleotides read TGTGCCAGCAGCCAAGGACGGGCATGGGACGAGCAGTACTTC. Translating it yields CASSQGRAWDEQYF.

V is TRBV7-6 and J is TRBJ1-2, with D hard to call. The germline CDR1 and CDR2 sequences are SGHVS and FNYEAQ. V dropped 5 bases and J dropped 9 bases, with 7 bases sitting between them. The CDR3 has 10 residues. The CDR3 DNA reads as TGTGCCAGCAGCCCCCCATGCTACACCTTC. Translating gives CASSPPCYTF.